Below are 22 T cell receptor beta chains sequenced from a single sample in a study of T cells in Graves' hyperthyroidism and ophthalmopathy. The investigators amplified TCR beta CDR3 regions from RNA transcripts. With the HTBI primer set, the TCR CDR3 went through a first round of RT-PCR. TCRdb called the multiplex PCR reads again in MiXCR, with one record for every CDR3 protein. The data show under 400,000 distinct CDR3 sequences, approximately 17% seen once. Sequenced input: blood. These receptors came from a man between 25 and 39 years old with Graves' hyperthyroidism.

This clonotype has just one count. The chain links TRBV5-1 to TRBJ1-2, with D possibly matching TRBD1 (5 bases). Deletions cut 3 bases from V and 8 bases from J, with 8 bases between. This CDR3 comprises 11 residues. Germline V CDR1 and CDR2: SGHRS, YFSETQ. This chain's CDR3 is CASSSTGGYTF. For the CDR3, the DNA is TGCGCCAGCAGCTCCACAGGCGGCTACACCTTC.

Only a few counts were recorded for this clonotype. The chain employs TRBV27 and TRBJ1-5; no reliable D call. Germline values: CDR1 MNHEY, CDR2 SMNVEV (reference sequence). V was pared by 6 bases and J by 6 bases, with 15 bases between. This CDR3 region has 14 residues. The CDR3 DNA reads TGTGCCAGCAGCCTAAGCCCAATCGGTCAGCCCCAGCATTTT. Translating it yields CASSLSPIGQPQHF.

This chain joins TRBV20-1 and TRBJ2-1; 8 bases match TRBD2. The trim removed 7 bases at V and 2 bases at J, leaving 7 bases unmatched. The length of the CDR3 is 14 residues. Germline V gene sequence: CDR1 DFQATT, CDR2 SNEGSKA (reference sequence). The CDR3, as DNA: TGCAGTGTGGCCGGGGGGGTGACCTACAATGAGCAGTTCTTC. It encodes CSVAGGVTYNEQFF.

This clonotype was seen ten or more times. This chain joins TRBV28 and TRBJ1-5, with 9 bases that match TRBD1. The CDR3 sequence is 15 residues long. V gave up 9 bases and J gave up 5 bases; unmatched junction bases: 11. Per germline, CDR1 MDHEN and CDR2 SYDVKM. In DNA form, the CDR3 reads TGTGCCAGAATGACCGGGACAGGGACCGATCAGCCCCAGCATTTT. Encoded protein: CARMTGTGTDQPQHF.

In this sample, this clonotype turned up many times. CDR3 residues: CASGRHDTDTQYF. The CDR3 nucleotides read TGTGCCAGCGGAAGACATGACACAGATACGCAGTATTTT. V is TRBV28 and J is TRBJ2-3, with D unclear. Trimming took off 8 bases at V and 2 bases at J, with 11 bases between the two ends. The CDR3 extends over 13 amino acids. The germline V gene has CDR1 MDHEN and CDR2 SYDVKM.

As concerns this clonotype: A much more abundant neighbour one base away suggests this may be a read error. The chain joins TRBV18 to TRBJ2-1; D is unclear. Germline assignment: CDR1 KGHSH and CDR2 LQKENI. The CDR3 is 12 amino acids. CDR3 region: CASSPIYNEQLF. Here the CDR3 DNA reads TGTGCCAGCTCACCCATATACAATGAGCAGCTCTTC. Full variable domain (remainder filled in from reference TRBV18 and TRBJ2-1): NAGVMQNPRHLVRRRGQEARLRCSPMKGHSHVYWYRQLPEEGLKFMVYLQKENIIDESGMPKERFSAEFPKEGPSILRIQQVVRGDSAAYFCASSPIYNEQLFGPGTRLTVL.

This clonotype was recorded at least ten times. The chain combines TRBV14 with TRBJ2-3; 9 bases fit TRBD2. CDR1 is SGHDN, CDR2 FVKESK, per germline. The CDR3 contains 16 residues. V lost 3 bases, J lost 11 bases, and 15 bases stayed unmatched. The CDR3: CASSHGGSGSLQGQYF. The CDR3 coding sequence is TGTGCCAGCAGCCACGGCGGTAGCGGGAGTTTACAGGGGCAGTATTTT.

The chain carries TRBV12-3 or TRBV12-4 and TRBJ1-2, with 7 bases that match TRBD1. The CDR3 is 14 amino acids. V trimming: 3 bases; J trimming: 7 bases; junction bases outside the gene matches: 8. The CDR3: CASSLPGTAPGYTF. The CDR3 nucleotides are TGTGCCAGCAGTTTGCCGGGGACAGCGCCTGGCTACACCTTC.

This clonotype was observed at least ten times. The rearrangement uses TRBV12-3 or TRBV12-4 and TRBJ1-5; D is uncertain. V shed 8 bases and J shed 5 bases, with 10 bases lying between them. CDR3 length: 12 residues. The CDR3 DNA reads TGTGCCAGCCGTATGCCGGATCAGCCCCAGCATTTT. This codes for CASRMPDQPQHF.

In its sample, this clonotype was seen many times. The chain is built from TRBV27 and TRBJ1-2, with 10 bases that match TRBD1. V lost 8 bases, J lost 4 bases, and 4 bases stayed unmatched. Germline CDR1 and CDR2: MNHEY and SMNVEV (reference sequence). The CDR3 extends over 13 amino acids. The CDR3 loop reads CASHRTGGYGYTF. CDR3 bases: TGTGCCAGCCATAGGACAGGGGGCTATGGCTACACCTTC.

A few counts support this clonotype. The chain combines TRBV5-4 with TRBJ2-3; 10 bases are shared with TRBD2. V gave up 4 bases and J gave up 1 base; unmatched junction bases: 6. CDR1 SGHNT and CDR2 YYREEE come from the germline V gene (reference sequence). The CDR3 extends over 16 amino acids. CDR3 in amino acids: CASSPTGTSGTDTQYF. The CDR3 DNA is TGTGCCAGCAGCCCCACCGGGACTAGCGGCACAGATACGCAGTATTTT.

The V call is TRBV25-1, the J call TRBJ2-7; D is unclear. Germline loops: CDR1 MGHDK, CDR2 SYGVNS. V lost 1 base, J lost 0 bases, and 7 bases lay in between. This CDR3 comprises 14 residues. CDR3 nucleotides: TGTGCCAGCAGTGAATGGGAATACTCCTACGAGCAGTACTTC. It encodes CASSEWEYSYEQYF.

At least ten counts were recorded for this clonotype. The DNA for the CDR3 is TGTGCCAGCAGTCCGCTAGCGAACTCCTACGAGCAGTACTTC. Protein product: CASSPLANSYEQYF. The V gene is TRBV7-6, the J gene TRBJ2-7; a weak D match, TRBD2 (6 bases). The germline gives CDR1 SGHVS, CDR2 FNYEAQ. The V gene lost 6 bases and the J gene lost 0 bases, with 12 bases spanning the gap. The CDR3 has 14 amino acids.

The chain employs TRBV20-1 and TRBJ2-1; 7 bases align to TRBD2. In germline, CDR1 is DFQATT, CDR2 SNEGSKA (reference sequence). The CDR3 extends over 15 amino acids. Trimming cost V 2 bases and J 2 bases; bases outside gene matches: 6. CDR3 bases: TGCAGTGCTAGAAAAGCTAGCGGACCCTACAATGAGCAGTTCTTC. Protein sequence: CSARKASGPYNEQFF.

This clonotype was counted between two and nine times. The V gene is TRBV24-1, the J gene TRBJ2-1; D gene unclear. The ends were cut back, 5 bases at V and 4 bases at J, with 11 bases in the middle. Germline lookup yields CDR1 KGHDR and CDR2 SFDVKD. CDR3 length: 14 residues. This CDR3 is CATSVRGTYNEQFF. CDR3 in DNA: TGTGCCACCAGTGTGCGCGGAACATACAATGAGCAGTTCTTC.

This sequence joins TRBV12-3 or TRBV12-4 and TRBJ2-1; possibly TRBD2 for D (5 bases). This CDR3 comprises 14 residues. Trimming removed 6 bases from V and 9 bases from J, with 18 bases in between. The CDR3 here is CASRGKQLELEQFF. In DNA, the CDR3 is TGTGCCAGCAGAGGCAAACAACTAGAACTTGAGCAGTTCTTC.

The chain links TRBV10-3 to TRBJ1-2; TRBD1 agrees at 12 bases. Germline CDR1 is ENHRY and CDR2 is SYGVKD. The V gene end was trimmed by 6 bases and the J gene end by 3 bases; junction bases not matched to a gene: 11. This CDR3 is built from 17 residues. The CDR3 DNA follows: TGTGCCATCAGCGGCCGGGACAGGGGGCGCTGGGACTATGGCTACACCTTC. It is translated as CAISGRDRGRWDYGYTF.

This clonotype was seen only a few times. The rearrangement joins TRBV7-6 to TRBJ2-5; D is ambiguous. The CDR3 is 12 amino acids. V was shortened by 5 bases and J by 5 bases, with 9 bases between the two germline ends. The germline V gene has CDR1 SGHVS and CDR2 FNYEAQ. DNA of the CDR3: TGTGCCAGCAGCCGACCCCGGGAGACCCAGTACTTC. Translating it yields CASSRPRETQYF.

Many counts were recorded for this clonotype. The genes are TRBV3-1 and TRBJ2-1; unclear D gene. Germline values: CDR1 LGHDT, CDR2 YNNKEL (reference sequence). V lost 4 bases to trimming and J lost 10 bases, with 11 bases between them. The length of the CDR3 is 12 residues. The CDR3 coding sequence is TGTGCCAGCAGCCCAATACTCGGAGAGCAGTTCTTC. This encodes CASSPILGEQFF.

DNA for the CDR3: TGTGCCAGCGCGACAGGGGGCATCACTGAAGCTTTCTTT. This codes for CASATGGITEAFF. V usage is TRBV2 and J usage is TRBJ1-1; TRBD1 agrees at 10 bases. The CDR3 consists of 13 residues. V dropped 8 bases and J dropped 4; count of bases not matched to a gene: 4. Germline CDR1 SNHLY, CDR2 FYNNEI.

This clonotype was detected a few times. The chain carries TRBV7-9 and TRBJ1-5, with a possible D match to TRBD1 (6 bases). Trimming pared 8 bases from V and 9 bases from J, leaving 17 bases between. CDR3 length: 13 residues. Looked up from germline, CDR1 is SEHNR and CDR2 is FQNEAQ (reference sequence). This chain's CDR3 is CASPDRTNSPQHF. CDR3 nucleotides: TGTGCCAGCCCAGACAGGACCAATTCGCCCCAGCATTTT.

The CDR3 spells CASSVEGGDYGYTF. The CDR3 DNA reads TGTGCCAGCAGCGTAGAGGGGGGCGACTATGGCTACACCTTC. This chain joins TRBV9 and TRBJ1-2; TRBD1 is a possible D gene (6 bases). The ends were cut back, 0 bases at V and 3 bases at J, with 9 bases in the middle. Germline V gene data show CDR1 as SGDLS and CDR2 as YYNGEE. The CDR3 contains 14 residues.